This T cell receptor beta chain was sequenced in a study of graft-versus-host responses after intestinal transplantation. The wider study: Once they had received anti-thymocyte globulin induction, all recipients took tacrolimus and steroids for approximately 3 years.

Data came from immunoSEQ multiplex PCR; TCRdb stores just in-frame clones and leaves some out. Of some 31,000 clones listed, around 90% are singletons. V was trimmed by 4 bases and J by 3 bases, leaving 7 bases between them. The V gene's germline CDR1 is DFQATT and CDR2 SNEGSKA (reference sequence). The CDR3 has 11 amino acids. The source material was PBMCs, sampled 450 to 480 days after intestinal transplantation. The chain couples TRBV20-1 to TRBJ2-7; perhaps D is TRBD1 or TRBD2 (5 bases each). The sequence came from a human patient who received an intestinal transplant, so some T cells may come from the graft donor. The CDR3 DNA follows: TGCAGTGCTAATGGGGGCTACGAGCAGTACTTC. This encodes CSANGGYEQYF.